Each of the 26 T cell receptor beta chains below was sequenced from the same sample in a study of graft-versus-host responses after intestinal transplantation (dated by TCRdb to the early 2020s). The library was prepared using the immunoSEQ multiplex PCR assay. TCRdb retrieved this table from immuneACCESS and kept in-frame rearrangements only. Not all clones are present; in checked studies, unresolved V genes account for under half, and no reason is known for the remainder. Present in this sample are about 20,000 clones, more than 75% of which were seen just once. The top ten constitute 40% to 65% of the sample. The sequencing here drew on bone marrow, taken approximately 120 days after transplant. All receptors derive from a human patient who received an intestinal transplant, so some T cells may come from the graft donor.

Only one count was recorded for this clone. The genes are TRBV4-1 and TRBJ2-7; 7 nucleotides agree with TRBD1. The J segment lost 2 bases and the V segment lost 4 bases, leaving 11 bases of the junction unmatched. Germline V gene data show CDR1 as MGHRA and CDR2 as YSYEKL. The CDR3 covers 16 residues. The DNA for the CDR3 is TGCGCCAGCAGCCTTACAGGGGCCACTATCCCCTACGAGCAGTACTTC. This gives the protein CASSLTGATIPYEQYF.

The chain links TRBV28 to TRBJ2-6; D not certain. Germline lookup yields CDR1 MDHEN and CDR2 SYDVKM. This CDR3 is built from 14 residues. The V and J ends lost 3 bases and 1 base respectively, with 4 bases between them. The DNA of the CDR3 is TGTGCCAGCAGTTTGCGTTCTGGGGCCAACGTCCTGACTTTC. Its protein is CASSLRSGANVLTF.

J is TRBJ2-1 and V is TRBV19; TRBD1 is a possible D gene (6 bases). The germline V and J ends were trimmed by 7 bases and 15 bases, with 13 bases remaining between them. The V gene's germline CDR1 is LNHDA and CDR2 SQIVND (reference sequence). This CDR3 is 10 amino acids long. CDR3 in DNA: TGTGCCAGTATAATGGGGGCCCGGTTCTTC. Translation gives CASIMGARFF.

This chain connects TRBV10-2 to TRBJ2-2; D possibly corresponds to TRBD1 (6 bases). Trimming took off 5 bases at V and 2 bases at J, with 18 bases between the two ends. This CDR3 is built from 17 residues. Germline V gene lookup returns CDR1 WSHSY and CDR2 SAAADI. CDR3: CASSWDTSQINTGELFF. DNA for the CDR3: TGCGCCAGCAGTTGGGACACTTCCCAAATTAACACCGGGGAGCTGTTTTTT.

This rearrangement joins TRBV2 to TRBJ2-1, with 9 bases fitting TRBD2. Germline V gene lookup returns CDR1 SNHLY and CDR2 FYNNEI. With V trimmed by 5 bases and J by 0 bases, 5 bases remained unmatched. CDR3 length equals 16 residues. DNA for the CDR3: TGTGCCAGCAGTTTTCGGACTAGCGCCTCCTACAATGAGCAGTTCTTC. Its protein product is CASSFRTSASYNEQFF.

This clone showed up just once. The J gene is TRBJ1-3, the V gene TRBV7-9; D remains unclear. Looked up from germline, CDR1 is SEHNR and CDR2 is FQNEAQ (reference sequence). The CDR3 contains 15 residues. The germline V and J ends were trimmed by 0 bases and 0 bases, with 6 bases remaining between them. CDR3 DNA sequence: TGTGCCAGCAGCTTAGCCCAAATCTCTGGAAACACCATATATTTT. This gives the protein CASSLAQISGNTIYF.

DNA for the CDR3: TGCGCCAGCAGTGAAGGAAACACCGGGGAGCTGTTTTTT. The encoded protein is CASSEGNTGELFF. The chain joins TRBV10-1 to TRBJ2-2; no clear D. The CDR3 sequence is 13 residues long. Trimming removed 3 bases from V and 2 bases from J, with 4 bases in between. The germline CDR1 and CDR2 sequences are WNHNN and SYGVQD (reference sequence).

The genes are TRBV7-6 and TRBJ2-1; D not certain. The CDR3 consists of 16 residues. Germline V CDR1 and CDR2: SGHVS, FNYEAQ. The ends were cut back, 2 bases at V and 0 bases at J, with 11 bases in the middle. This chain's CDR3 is CASSLSRLASYNEQFF. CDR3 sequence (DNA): TGTGCCAGCAGCTTATCCCGACTCGCCTCCTACAATGAGCAGTTCTTC.

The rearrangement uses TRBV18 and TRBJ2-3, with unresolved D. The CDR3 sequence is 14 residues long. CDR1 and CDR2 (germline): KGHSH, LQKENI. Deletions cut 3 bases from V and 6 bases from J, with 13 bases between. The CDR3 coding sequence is TGTGCCAGCTCACCGGGCCAATTGACGGATACGCAGTATTTT. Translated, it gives CASSPGQLTDTQYF.

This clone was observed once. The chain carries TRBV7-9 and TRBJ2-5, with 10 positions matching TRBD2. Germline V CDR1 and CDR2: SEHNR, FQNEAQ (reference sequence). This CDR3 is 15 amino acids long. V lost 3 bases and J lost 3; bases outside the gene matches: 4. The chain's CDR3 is CASSLGLAREETQYF. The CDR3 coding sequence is TGTGCCAGCAGCTTGGGACTAGCGAGAGAAGAGACCCAGTACTTC.

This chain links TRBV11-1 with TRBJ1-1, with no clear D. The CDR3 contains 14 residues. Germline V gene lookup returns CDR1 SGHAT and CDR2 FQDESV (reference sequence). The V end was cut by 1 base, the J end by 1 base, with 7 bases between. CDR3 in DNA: TGTGCCAGCAGCTTAGTAGCGGGGAACACTGAAGCTTTCTTT. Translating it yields CASSLVAGNTEAFF.

The CDR3 sequence: CASSEAGQTDTQYF. The CDR3 nucleotides read TGCGCCAGCAGCGAAGCGGGCCAGACGGATACGCAGTATTTT. The V call is TRBV4-1, the J call TRBJ2-3, with D possibly matching TRBD2 (6 bases). The CDR3 runs 14 residues. CDR1 is MGHRA and CDR2 is YSYEKL in the germline V gene. Deletions cut 5 bases from V and 6 bases from J, with 15 bases between.

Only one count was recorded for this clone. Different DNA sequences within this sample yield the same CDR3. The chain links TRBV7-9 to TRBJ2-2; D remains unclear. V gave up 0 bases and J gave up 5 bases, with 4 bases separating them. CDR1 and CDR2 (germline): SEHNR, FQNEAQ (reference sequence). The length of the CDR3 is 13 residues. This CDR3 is CASSLAWTGELFF. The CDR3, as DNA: TGTGCCAGCAGCTTAGCCTGGACCGGGGAGCTGTTTTTT.

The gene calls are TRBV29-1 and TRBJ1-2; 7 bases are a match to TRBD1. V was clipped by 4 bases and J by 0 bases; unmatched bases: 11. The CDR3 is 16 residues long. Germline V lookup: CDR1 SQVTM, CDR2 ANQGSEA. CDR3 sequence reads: CSVVGGHQGANYGYTF. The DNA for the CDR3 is TGCAGCGTTGTGGGGGGCCACCAGGGGGCTAACTATGGCTACACCTTC.

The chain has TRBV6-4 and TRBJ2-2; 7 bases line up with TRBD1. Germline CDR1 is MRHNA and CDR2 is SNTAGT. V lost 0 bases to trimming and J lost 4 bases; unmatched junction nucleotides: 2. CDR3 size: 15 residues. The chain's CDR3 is CASSDSPGGTGELFF. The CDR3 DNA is TGTGCCAGCAGTGACTCGCCAGGGGGCACCGGGGAGCTGTTTTTT.

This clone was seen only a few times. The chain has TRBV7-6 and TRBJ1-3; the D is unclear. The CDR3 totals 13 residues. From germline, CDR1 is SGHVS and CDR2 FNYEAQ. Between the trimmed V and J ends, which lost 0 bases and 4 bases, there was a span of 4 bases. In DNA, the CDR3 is TGTGCCAGCAGCTTAGCGGGGGGAAACACCATATATTTT. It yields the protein CASSLAGGNTIYF.

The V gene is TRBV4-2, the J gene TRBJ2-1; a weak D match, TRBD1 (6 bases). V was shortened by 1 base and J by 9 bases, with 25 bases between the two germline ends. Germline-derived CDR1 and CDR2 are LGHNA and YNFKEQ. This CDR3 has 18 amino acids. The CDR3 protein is CASSQAPRAPEGVGEQFF. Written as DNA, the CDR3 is TGTGCCAGCAGCCAAGCACCCCGGGCCCCCGAGGGGGTAGGTGAGCAGTTCTTC.

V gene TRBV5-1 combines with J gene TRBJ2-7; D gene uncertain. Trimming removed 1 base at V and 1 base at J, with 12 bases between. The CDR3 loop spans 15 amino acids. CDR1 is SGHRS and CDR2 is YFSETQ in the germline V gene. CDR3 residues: CASSLYGLGSYEQYF. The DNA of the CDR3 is TGCGCCAGCAGCTTGTACGGGCTAGGGTCCTACGAGCAGTACTTC. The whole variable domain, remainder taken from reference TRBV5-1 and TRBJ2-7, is KAGVTQTPRYLIKTRGQQVTLSCSPISGHRSVSWYQQTPGQGLQFLFEYFSETQRNKGNFPGRFSGRQFSNSRSEMNVSTLELGDSALYLCASSLYGLGSYEQYFGPGTRLTVT.

CDR3 in amino acids: CASSLWTGGTDTQYF. CDR3 sequence (DNA): TGCGCCAGCAGCTTGTGGACAGGGGGCACAGATACGCAGTATTTT. The chain joins TRBV5-1 to TRBJ2-3; 9 bases agree with TRBD1. Trimming at V came to 1 base and at J to 1 base, leaving 1 base not matched to a gene. Germline V gives CDR1 SGHRS, CDR2 YFSETQ. The CDR3 length is 15 residues.

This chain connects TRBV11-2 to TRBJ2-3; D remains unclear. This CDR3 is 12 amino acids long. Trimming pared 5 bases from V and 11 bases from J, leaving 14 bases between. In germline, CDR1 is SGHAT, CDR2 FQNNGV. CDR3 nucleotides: TGTGCCAGCAGCCCCGGAGTGGGTGGGCAGTATTTT. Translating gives CASSPGVGGQYF.

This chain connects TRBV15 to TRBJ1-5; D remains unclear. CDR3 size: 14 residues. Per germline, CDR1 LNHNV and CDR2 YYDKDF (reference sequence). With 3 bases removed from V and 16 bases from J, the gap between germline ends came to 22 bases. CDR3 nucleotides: TGTGCCACCAGCAGGGCGGCACGAGGCGAAGGGCATCATTTT. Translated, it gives CATSRAARGEGHHF. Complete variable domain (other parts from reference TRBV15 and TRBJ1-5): DAMVIQNPRYQVTQFGKPVTLSCSQTLNHNVMYWYQQKSSQAPKLLFHYYDKDFNNEADTPDNFQSRRPNTSFCFLDIRSPGLGDTAMYLCATSRAARGEGHHFGDGTRLSIL.

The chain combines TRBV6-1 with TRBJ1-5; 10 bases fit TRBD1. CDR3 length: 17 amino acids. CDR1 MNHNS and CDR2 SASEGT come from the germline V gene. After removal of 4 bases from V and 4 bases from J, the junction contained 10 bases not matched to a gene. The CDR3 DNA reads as TGTGCCAGCAGTGGTTTTACCGACAGGGGGCCTAATCAGCCCCAGCATTTT. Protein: CASSGFTDRGPNQPQHF.

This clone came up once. The CDR3 spells CASRALAGGPTDTQYF. CDR3 nucleotide sequence: TGTGCCAGCCGGGCTCTCGCGGGAGGACCCACAGATACGCAGTATTTT. The rearrangement uses TRBV27 and TRBJ2-3, with TRBD2 matching 8 bases. Germline V gene sequence: CDR1 MNHEY, CDR2 SMNVEV (reference sequence). CDR3 length equals 16 residues. V dropped 8 bases and J dropped 2; count of bases not matched to a gene: 12.

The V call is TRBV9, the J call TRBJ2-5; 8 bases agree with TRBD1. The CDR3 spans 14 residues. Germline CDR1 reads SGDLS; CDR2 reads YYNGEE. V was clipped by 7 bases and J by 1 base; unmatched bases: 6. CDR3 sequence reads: CASAIGQGQETQYF. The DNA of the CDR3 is TGTGCCAGCGCAATCGGACAGGGCCAAGAGACCCAGTACTTC.

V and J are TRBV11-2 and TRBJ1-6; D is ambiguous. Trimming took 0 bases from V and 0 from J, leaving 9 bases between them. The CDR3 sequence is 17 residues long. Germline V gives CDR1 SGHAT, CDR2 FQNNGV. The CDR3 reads CASSLDIPSSYNSPLHF. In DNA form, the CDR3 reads TGTGCCAGCAGCTTAGATATCCCTAGCTCCTATAATTCACCCCTCCACTTT.

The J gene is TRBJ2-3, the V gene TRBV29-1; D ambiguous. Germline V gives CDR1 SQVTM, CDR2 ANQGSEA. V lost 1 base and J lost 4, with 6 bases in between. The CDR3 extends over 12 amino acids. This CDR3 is CSVEAASDTQYF. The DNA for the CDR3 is TGCAGCGTTGAAGCTGCCTCAGATACGCAGTATTTT.